Detailed here is one TCR beta chain. The sample is drawn from a study of CD8+CD57+ T cells in acquired aplastic anemia. The V and J ends lost 2 bases and 4 bases respectively, with 8 bases between them. The CDR3 contains 13 residues. Looked up from germline, CDR1 is LNHDA and CDR2 is SQIVND (reference sequence). Both TCR beta VDJ combination and CDR3 sequence profiling were carried out. Genomic DNA was the template for this profiling. TCRdb re-derived calls from the reads in MiXCR, one entry per CDR3 protein. Seen here are 150,000 to 200,000 distinct CDR3 sequences, 63% observed once, and the top ten hold approximately 46%. Patients selected for sequencing had displayed CD8+CD57+ cell expansion by flow cytometry.

The sequenced sample was sorted CD4+, CD8+, or CD8+CD57+ T cells (not recorded which) from PBMCs. The rearrangement links TRBV19 to TRBJ1-2; perhaps TRBD1 as D (6 bases). This sequence was found in a human donor with aplastic anemia. CDR3 coding DNA: TGTGCCAGTAGTATAAGGGGGATCTATGGCTACACCTTC. It translates to CASSIRGIYGYTF.